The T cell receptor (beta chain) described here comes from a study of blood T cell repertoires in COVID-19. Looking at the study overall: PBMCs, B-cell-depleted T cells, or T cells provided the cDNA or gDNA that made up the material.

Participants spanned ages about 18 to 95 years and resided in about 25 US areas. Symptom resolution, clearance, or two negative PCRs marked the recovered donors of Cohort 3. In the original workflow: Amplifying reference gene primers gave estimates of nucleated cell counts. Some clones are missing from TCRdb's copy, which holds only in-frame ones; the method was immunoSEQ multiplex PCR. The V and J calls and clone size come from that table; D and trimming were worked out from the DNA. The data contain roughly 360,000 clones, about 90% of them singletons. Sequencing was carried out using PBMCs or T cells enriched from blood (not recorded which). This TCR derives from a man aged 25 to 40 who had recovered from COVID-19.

CDR3 sequence reads: CASTRGGGEKLFF. DNA of the CDR3: TGTGCCAGTACCAGGGGCGGGGGTGAAAAACTGTTTTTT. V gene TRBV19 combines with J gene TRBJ1-4; TRBD1 might be the D (6 bases). Germline values: CDR1 LNHDA, CDR2 SQIVND (reference sequence). The CDR3 has 13 amino acids. Trimming pared 7 bases from V and 7 bases from J, leaving 13 bases between. Supplemented by reference TRBV19 and TRBJ1-4, the full variable domain reads DGGITQSPKYLFRKEGQNVTLSCEQNLNHDAMYWYRQDPGQGLRLIYYSQIVNDFQKGDIAEGYSVSREKKESFPLTVTSAQKNPTAFYLCASTRGGGEKLFFGSGTQLSVL.